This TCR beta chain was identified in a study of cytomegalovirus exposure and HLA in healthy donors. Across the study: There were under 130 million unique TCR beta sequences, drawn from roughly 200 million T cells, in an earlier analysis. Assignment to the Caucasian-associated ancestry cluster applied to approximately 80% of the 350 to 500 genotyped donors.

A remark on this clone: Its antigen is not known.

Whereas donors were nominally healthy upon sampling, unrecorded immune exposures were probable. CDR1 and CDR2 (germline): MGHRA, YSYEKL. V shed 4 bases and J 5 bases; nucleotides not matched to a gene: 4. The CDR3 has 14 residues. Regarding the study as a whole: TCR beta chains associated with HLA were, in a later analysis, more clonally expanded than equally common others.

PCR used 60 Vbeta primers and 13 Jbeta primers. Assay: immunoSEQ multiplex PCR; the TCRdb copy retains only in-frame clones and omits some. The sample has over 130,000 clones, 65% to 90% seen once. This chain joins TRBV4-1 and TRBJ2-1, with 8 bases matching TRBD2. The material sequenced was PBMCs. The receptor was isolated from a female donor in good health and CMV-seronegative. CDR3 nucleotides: TGCGCCAGCAGCCTAGCGGGACGGGACAATGAGCAGTTCTTC. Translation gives CASSLAGRDNEQFF.